This T cell receptor beta chain appears in the sequencing data of a study of T cells in Graves' hyperthyroidism and ophthalmopathy. Germline CDR1 reads DFQATT; CDR2 reads SNEGSKA (reference sequence). The CDR3 loop spans 13 amino acids. V was pared by 8 bases and J by 4 bases, with 8 bases of the junction left unmatched. RNA transcripts served as the template for amplifying TCR beta CDR3 regions. Researchers ran a first-round RT-PCR on the TCR CDR3 using the HTBI primer set. Each CDR3 protein is one row after TCRdb ran MiXCR on the multiplex PCR reads. The repertoire holds some 460,000 distinct CDR3 sequences, with 15% to 18% as singletons. This clonotype was seen at least ten times.

This receptor was taken from a woman aged 18 to 35 with Graves' hyperthyroidism. Sequenced material: blood. This chain uses TRBV20-1 with TRBJ2-1; 7 nucleotides match TRBD2. The CDR3 loop is CSSEAGWYNEQFF. CDR3 DNA sequence: TGCAGTTCCGAAGCGGGATGGTACAATGAGCAGTTCTTC.